Below, 27 T cell receptor beta chains from the same sample are listed, as sequenced in a study of metastatic and nonmetastatic thyroid tumors. TCRdb redid the clone calls on the PCR reads using MiXCR. This table holds 32,000 or so clones, approximately 18% found once. No treatment had been given to any patient before thyroid surgery. The specimen was blood. The receptors come from a male donor with papillary thyroid cancer or a benign thyroid nodule (not recorded which). Some clones in this sample may be carry-over from other donors' samples.

This clone was observed a few times. The rearrangement joins TRBV28 to TRBJ2-7, with a possible D match to TRBD1 (5 bases). V dropped 6 bases and J dropped 13 bases, with 22 bases sitting between them. This CDR3 is built from 13 residues. Germline loops: CDR1 MDHEN, CDR2 SYDVKM. This CDR3 reads CASRTPPDSFDYF. The CDR3 region has the DNA TGTGCCAGCAGAACACCCCCAGACAGCTTTGACTACTTC.

Comment on this clone: This sequence may be a read error, since a much larger clone differs from it by one base. The chain has TRBV12-3 or TRBV12-4 and TRBJ1-4, with D tentatively TRBD1 (5 bases). V was clipped by 5 bases and J by 3 bases, with 13 bases between them. The CDR3 sequence is 15 residues long. The CDR3 sequence is CASSAGGAANEKLFF. The CDR3 DNA sequence: TGTGCCAGCAGTGCCGGGGGTGCAGCTAATGAAAAACTGTTTTTT.

Ten or more counts support this clone. The chain employs TRBV6-4 and TRBJ2-2, with 7 bases that match TRBD1. The trim removed 0 bases at V and 4 bases at J, leaving 2 bases unmatched. The germline V gene has CDR1 MRHNA and CDR2 SNTAGT. The CDR3 covers 15 residues. In nucleotides, the CDR3 is TGTGCCAGCAGTGACTCGACAGGGTTCACCGGGGAGCTGTTTTTT. Translated: CASSDSTGFTGELFF.

The sample holds many counts of this clone. V gene TRBV29-1 combines with J gene TRBJ2-3; TRBD1 or TRBD2 may be the D gene (5 bases each). V dropped 6 bases and J dropped 5 bases, with 18 bases sitting between them. The germline gives CDR1 SQVTM, CDR2 ANQGSEA. The CDR3 is 14 residues long. The CDR3 nucleotides are TGCAGCGTGACTACTGACAGCGGTGAAGATACGCAGTATTTT. It translates to CSVTTDSGEDTQYF.

About this clone itself: Other DNA sequences from this sample encode an identical CDR3 as well. The chain couples TRBV7-6 to TRBJ1-1, with D tentatively TRBD1 (5 bases). This CDR3 is built from 17 residues. Trimming removed 5 bases at V and 1 base at J, with 20 bases between. Looked up from germline, CDR1 is SGHVS and CDR2 is FNYEAQ. The CDR3, as DNA: TGTGCCAGCAGCATAAAGCGTAGACAGAGGGAGAACACTGAAGCTTTCTTT. Protein product: CASSIKRRQRENTEAFF.

This clone occurred many times. The identical CDR3 is also encoded by other nucleotide sequences in the sample. The chain combines TRBV5-4 with TRBJ2-4; D call uncertain. The CDR3 length is 16 residues. V dropped 4 bases and J dropped 1 base, with 15 bases sitting between them. Germline V lookup: CDR1 SGHNT, CDR2 YYREEE (reference sequence). DNA for the CDR3: TGTGCCAGCAGCCCAGACCTCATTCCGGCCAAAAACATTCAGTACTTC. It codes for CASSPDLIPAKNIQYF.

There are many counts of this clone. CDR3 in DNA: TGTGCCAGCAGGCTCACGAACACTGAAGCTTTCTTT. Its protein product is CASRLTNTEAFF. The rearrangement uses TRBV6-1 and TRBJ1-1; no firm D call. V was clipped by 6 bases and J by 1 base, with 6 bases between them. The CDR3 runs 12 residues. Germline V lookup: CDR1 MNHNS, CDR2 SASEGT.

The rearrangement joins TRBV28 to TRBJ1-6; D not certain. CDR3 length: 19 residues. V was shortened by 1 base and J by 4 bases, with 20 bases between the two germline ends. The germline gives CDR1 MDHEN, CDR2 SYDVKM. For the CDR3, the DNA is TGTGCCAGCAGTTTATTTCGGGGAGGCTCTTCAGCTTATAATTCACCCCTCCACTTT. Translation: CASSLFRGGSSAYNSPLHF.

This sequence joins TRBV20-1 and TRBJ2-2, with D maybe TRBD2 (6 bases). Germline CDR1 reads DFQATT; CDR2 reads SNEGSKA (reference sequence). V was shortened by 4 bases and J by 5 bases, with 11 bases between the two germline ends. The CDR3 covers 13 residues. The CDR3 DNA sequence: TGCAGTGCTATTCCGGGAGAGACCGGGGAGCTGTTTTTT. Residues: CSAIPGETGELFF.

This clone was picked up many times. The chain joins TRBV24-1 to TRBJ2-1; possibly TRBD1 for D (6 bases). Germline assignment: CDR1 KGHDR and CDR2 SFDVKD. The CDR3 contains 13 residues. Deletions cut 4 bases from V and 7 bases from J, with 10 bases between. The CDR3 DNA is TGTGCCACCAGTGAGAGGGGGTATAATGAGCAGTTCTTC. Protein sequence: CATSERGYNEQFF.

This clone was observed at least ten times. The chain uses TRBV5-4 and TRBJ2-5; TRBD2 agrees at 8 bases. The junction had 11 bases not matched to a gene; V was cut back by 4 bases and J by 3 bases. The CDR3 covers 16 residues. From germline, CDR1 is SGHNT and CDR2 YYREEE (reference sequence). The CDR3 DNA follows: TGTGCCAGCAGCATTCCCGGGACTAGAAATAAAGAGACCCAGTACTTC. It is translated as CASSIPGTRNKETQYF.

This clone was observed at least ten times. Other DNA variants within this sample encode the same CDR3. V is TRBV25-1 and J is TRBJ2-5; 10 nucleotides line up with TRBD2. Trimming removed 5 bases from V and 1 base from J; junction bases left unmatched: 1. CDR3 length: 14 residues. From germline, CDR1 is MGHDK and CDR2 SYGVNS. The CDR3 sequence: CASSQRGGQETQYF. In nucleotides, the CDR3 is TGTGCCAGCAGTCAGCGGGGGGGCCAAGAGACCCAGTACTTC.

The genes are TRBV4-2 and TRBJ1-6; D gene unclear. The CDR3 runs 14 residues. CDR1 and CDR2 from the germline V gene are LGHNA and YNFKEQ. Trimming removed 0 bases from V and 10 bases from J, with 10 bases in between. The DNA for the CDR3 is TGTGCCAGCAGCCAAGATAGGTACTACTCACCCCTCCACTTT. It translates to CASSQDRYYSPLHF.

The gene calls are TRBV7-8 and TRBJ2-1; D call uncertain. Germline V gene lookup returns CDR1 SGHVS and CDR2 FQNEAQ. The CDR3 has 13 amino acids. V was cut by 5 bases and J by 8 bases, with 13 bases left in between. CDR3 region: CASSVGIRDEQFF. The CDR3 DNA reads as TGTGCCAGCAGCGTCGGTATTCGTGATGAGCAGTTCTTC. The full variable domain, rest sourced from reference TRBV7-8 and TRBJ2-1, is GAGVSQSPRYKVAKRGQDVALRCDPISGHVSLFWYQQALGQGPEFLTYFQNEAQLDKSGLPSDRFFAERPEGSVSTLKIQRTQQEDSAVYLCASSVGIRDEQFFGPGTRLTVL.

The chain uses TRBV7-9 and TRBJ2-5; 9 bases line up with TRBD2. V shed 3 bases, J shed 9 bases, and the junction held 11 bases outside the gene matches. The CDR3 spans 15 residues. Germline V gives CDR1 SEHNR, CDR2 FQNEAQ (reference sequence). CDR3 in amino acids: CASSFTTSGSCPQYF. The CDR3 coding sequence is TGTGCCAGCAGCTTTACGACTAGCGGTAGCTGTCCCCAGTACTTC. The full variable domain, its missing parts supplied by reference TRBV7-9 and TRBJ2-5, is DTGVSQNPRHKITKRGQNVTFRCDPISEHNRLYWYRQTLGQGPEFLTYFQNEAQLEKSRLLSDRFSAERPKGSFSTLEIQRTEQGDSAMYLCASSFTTSGSCPQYFGPGTRLLVL.

This clone was recorded many times. The rearrangement uses TRBV7-2 and TRBJ2-3; D call uncertain. The CDR3 length is 12 residues. Germline V lookup: CDR1 SGHTA, CDR2 FQGNSA. V gave up 2 bases and J gave up 5 bases, with 5 bases separating them. CDR3 residues: CASSLFGDTQYF. CDR3 nucleotide sequence: TGTGCCAGCAGCTTATTTGGAGATACGCAGTATTTT.

This clone was observed at least ten times. The CDR3 protein is CASSKTGSGYTF. The CDR3 DNA follows: TGTGCCAGCAGCAAGACAGGGTCTGGCTACACCTTC. V is TRBV2 and J is TRBJ1-2, with 7 bases fitting TRBD1. In germline, CDR1 is SNHLY, CDR2 FYNNEI. This CDR3 is 12 amino acids long. The V and J ends lost 6 bases and 7 bases, in that order; junction bases with no gene match: 5.

The chain carries TRBV30 and TRBJ2-7; D is perhaps TRBD2 (6 bases). V was shortened by 4 bases and J by 9 bases, with 16 bases between the two germline ends. Germline assignment: CDR1 GTSNPN and CDR2 SVGIG (reference sequence). CDR3 length equals 12 residues. For the CDR3, the DNA is TGTGCCTGGAACCCTAACGGGAGTCCGCAGTACTTC. Its translation: CAWNPNGSPQYF. The entire variable domain, with the rest obtained from reference TRBV30 and TRBJ2-7, is as follows: SQTIHQWPATLVQPVGSPLSLECTVEGTSNPNLYWYRQAAGRGLQLLFYSVGIGQISSEVPQNLSASRPQDRQFILSSKKLLLSDSGFYLCAWNPNGSPQYFGPGTRLTVT.

The table lists this clone with many counts. In DNA form, the CDR3 reads TGCGCCAGCAGCTCGGGGGAACTAGCGGGAGTTGGCTACAATGAGCAGTTCTTC. Translated: CASSSGELAGVGYNEQFF. The chain links TRBV5-1 to TRBJ2-1; 11 bases line up with TRBD2. The junction had 11 bases not matched to a gene; V was cut back by 3 bases and J by 3 bases. The CDR3 loop spans 18 amino acids. CDR1 and CDR2 (germline): SGHRS, YFSETQ.

This clone was detected ten times or more. The chain is built from TRBV20-1 and TRBJ2-7; 9 nucleotides agree with TRBD2. In germline, CDR1 is DFQATT, CDR2 SNEGSKA (reference sequence). The CDR3 consists of 14 residues. Germline trimming cut 1 base from V and 5 bases from J; bases unmatched to any gene: 6. CDR3 residues: CSARVGGGADEQYF. The CDR3 DNA follows: TGCAGTGCTAGAGTCGGCGGGGGGGCCGACGAGCAGTACTTC.

In its sample, this clone was seen many times. The rearrangement links TRBV5-8 to TRBJ2-5; a weak D match, TRBD2 (6 bases). This CDR3 is built from 15 residues. CDR1 and CDR2 from the germline V gene are SGHTS and YDEGEE. Trimming left V 2 bases short and J 5 bases short, with 16 bases between. CDR3 nucleotide sequence: TGTGCCAGCAGCTTCGGCAGGGAGGTAGGGGAGACCCAGTACTTC. Protein sequence: CASSFGREVGETQYF.

The chain combines TRBV11-1 with TRBJ1-1; the D gene is possibly TRBD1 (5 bases). Germline CDR1 and CDR2: SGHAT and FQDESV (reference sequence). V shed 1 base and J shed 0 bases, with 18 bases lying between them. The CDR3 runs to 18 residues. CDR3: CASSLVWGYPMMNTEAFF. CDR3 coding DNA: TGTGCCAGCAGCTTAGTCTGGGGCTATCCAATGATGAACACTGAAGCTTTCTTT.

This clone was picked up many times. The V and J genes are TRBV12-3 or TRBV12-4 and TRBJ1-1; D call uncertain. The CDR3 sequence is 13 residues long. Trimming took off 7 bases at V and 0 bases at J, with 9 bases between the two ends. Here the CDR3 reads CASTRRMNTEAFF. The CDR3 nucleotides are TGTGCCAGCACTAGACGAATGAACACTGAAGCTTTCTTT.

This clone showed up many times. The chain has TRBV2 and TRBJ2-1, with 7 bases fitting TRBD1. This CDR3 has 14 residues. V lost 2 bases and J lost 2; bases outside the gene matches: 0. Germline lookup yields CDR1 SNHLY and CDR2 FYNNEI. The CDR3, as DNA: TGTGCCAGCAGTGAAACAGGGGCCTACAATGAGCAGTTCTTC. Its protein is CASSETGAYNEQFF.

Many counts were recorded for this clone. The chain employs TRBV10-3 and TRBJ1-5; the D is unclear. Germline CDR1 reads ENHRY; CDR2 reads SYGVKD. V was trimmed by 0 bases and J by 0 bases, leaving 6 bases between them. CDR3 length: 15 residues. The DNA for the CDR3 is TGTGCCATCAGTGAGTCAGTCGTTAGCAATCAGCCCCAGCATTTT. Its translation: CAISESVVSNQPQHF.

This clone was counted ten times or more. The chain is built from TRBV7-9 and TRBJ1-2; maybe TRBD1 (6 bases). Germline V gives CDR1 SEHNR, CDR2 FQNEAQ (reference sequence). This CDR3 region has 12 residues. The V gene lost 4 bases and the J gene lost 6 bases, with 9 bases spanning the gap. CDR3 DNA sequence: TGTGCCAGCAGCTCGCGACAGGATGGCTACACCTTC. Translated, it gives CASSSRQDGYTF.

Concerning this clone: This clone may be a read error of a much larger clone one base away. This rearrangement joins TRBV6-6 to TRBJ2-1, with TRBD2 as a possible D gene (7 bases). This CDR3 is built from 16 residues. Germline V lookup: CDR1 MNHNY, CDR2 SVGAGI (reference sequence). The CDR3 nucleotides are TGTGCCAGCATCGGGGTGGTGGGGGGGCAGGACAATGAGCAGTCCTTC. Amino acids: CASIGVVGGQDNEQSF.